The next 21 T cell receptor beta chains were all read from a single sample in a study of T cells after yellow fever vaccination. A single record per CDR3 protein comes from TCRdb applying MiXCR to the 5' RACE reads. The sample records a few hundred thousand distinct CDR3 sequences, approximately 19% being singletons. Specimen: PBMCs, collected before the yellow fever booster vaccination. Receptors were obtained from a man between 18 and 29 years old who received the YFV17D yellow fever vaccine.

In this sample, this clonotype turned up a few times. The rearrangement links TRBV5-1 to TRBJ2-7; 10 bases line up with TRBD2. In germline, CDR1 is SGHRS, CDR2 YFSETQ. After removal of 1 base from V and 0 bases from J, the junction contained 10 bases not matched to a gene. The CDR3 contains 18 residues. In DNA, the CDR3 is TGCGCCAGCAGCTTGTTCCCGCTAGCGGGGGTGAGCTCCTACGAGCAGTACGTC. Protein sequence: CASSLFPLAGVSSYEQYV.

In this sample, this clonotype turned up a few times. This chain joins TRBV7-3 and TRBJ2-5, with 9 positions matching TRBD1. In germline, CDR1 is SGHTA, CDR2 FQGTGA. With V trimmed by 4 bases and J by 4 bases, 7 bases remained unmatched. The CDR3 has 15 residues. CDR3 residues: CASSWGDRDRETQYF. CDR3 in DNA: TGTGCCAGCAGCTGGGGGGACAGGGACCGAGAGACCCAGTACTTC.

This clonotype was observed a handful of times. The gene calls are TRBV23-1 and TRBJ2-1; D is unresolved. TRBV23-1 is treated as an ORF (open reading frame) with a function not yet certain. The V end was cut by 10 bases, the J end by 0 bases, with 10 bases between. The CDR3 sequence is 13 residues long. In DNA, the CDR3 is TGCGCCACCGTCATCAGCTCCTACAATGAGCAGTTCTTC. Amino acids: CATVISSYNEQFF.

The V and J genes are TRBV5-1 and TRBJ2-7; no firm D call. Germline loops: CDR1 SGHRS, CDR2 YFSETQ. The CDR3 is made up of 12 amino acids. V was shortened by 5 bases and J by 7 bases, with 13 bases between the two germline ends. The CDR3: CASRPPQWEQYV. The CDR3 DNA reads TGCGCCAGCAGGCCGCCCCAGTGGGAGCAGTACGTC.

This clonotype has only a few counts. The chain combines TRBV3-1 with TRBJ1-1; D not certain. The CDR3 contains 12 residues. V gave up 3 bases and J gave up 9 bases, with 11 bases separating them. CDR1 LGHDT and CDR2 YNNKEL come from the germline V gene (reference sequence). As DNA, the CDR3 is TGTGCCAGCAGCCAGGCCACGGGAAAAGCTTTCTTT. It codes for CASSQATGKAFF. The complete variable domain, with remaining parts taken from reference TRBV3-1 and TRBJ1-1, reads DTAVSQTPKYLVTQMGNDKSIKCEQNLGHDTMYWYKQDSKKFLKIMFSYNNKELIINETVPNRFSPKSPDKAHLNLHINSLELGDSAVYFCASSQATGKAFFGQGTRLTVV.

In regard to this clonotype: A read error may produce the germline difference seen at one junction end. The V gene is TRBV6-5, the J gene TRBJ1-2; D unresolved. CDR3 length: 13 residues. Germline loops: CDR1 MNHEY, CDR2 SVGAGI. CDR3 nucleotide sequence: TGTGCCAGCAGTTTAGTGTTGGATGGCGGGGTACAGTTC. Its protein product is CASSLVLDGGVQF.

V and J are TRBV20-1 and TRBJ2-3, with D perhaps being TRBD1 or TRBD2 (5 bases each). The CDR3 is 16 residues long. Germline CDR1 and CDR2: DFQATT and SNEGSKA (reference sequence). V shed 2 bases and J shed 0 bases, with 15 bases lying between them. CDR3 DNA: TGCAGTGCTAGACTCACCTTTGGGGGAAGCACAGATACGCAGTATTTT. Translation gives CSARLTFGGSTDTQYF.

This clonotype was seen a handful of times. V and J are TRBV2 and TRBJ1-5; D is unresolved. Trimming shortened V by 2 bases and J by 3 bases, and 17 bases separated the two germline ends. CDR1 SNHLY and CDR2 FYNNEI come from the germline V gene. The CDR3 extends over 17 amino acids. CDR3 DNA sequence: TGTGCCAGCAGTGAACTAGGAGGGCCTGCATACAATCAGCCCCAGCATTTT. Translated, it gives CASSELGGPAYNQPQHF.

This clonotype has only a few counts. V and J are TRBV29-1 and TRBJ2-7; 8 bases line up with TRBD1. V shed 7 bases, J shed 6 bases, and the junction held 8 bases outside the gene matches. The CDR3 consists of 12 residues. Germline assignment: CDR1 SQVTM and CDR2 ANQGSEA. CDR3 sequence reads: CSAHGQGGEQYF. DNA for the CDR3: TGCAGCGCCCATGGACAGGGAGGCGAGCAGTACTTC.

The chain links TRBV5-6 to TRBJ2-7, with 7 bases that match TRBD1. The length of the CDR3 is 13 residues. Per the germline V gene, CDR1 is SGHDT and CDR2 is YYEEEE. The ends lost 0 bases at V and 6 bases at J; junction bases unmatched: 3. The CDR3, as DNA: TGTGCCAGCAGCTTGGACAGGGGTGGCGAGCAGTACGTC. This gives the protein CASSLDRGGEQYV.

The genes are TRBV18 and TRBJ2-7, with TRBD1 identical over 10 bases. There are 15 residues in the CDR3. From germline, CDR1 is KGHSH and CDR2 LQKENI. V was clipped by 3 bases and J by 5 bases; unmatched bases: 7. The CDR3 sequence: CASSPGTGDYHEQYF. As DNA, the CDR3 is TGTGCCAGCTCACCTGGGACAGGGGATTACCACGAGCAGTACTTC.

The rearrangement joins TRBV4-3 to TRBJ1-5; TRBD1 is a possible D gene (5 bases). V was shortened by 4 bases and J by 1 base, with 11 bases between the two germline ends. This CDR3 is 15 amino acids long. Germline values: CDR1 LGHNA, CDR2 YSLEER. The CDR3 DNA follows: TGCGCCAGCAGCCGGGACGTAGAGAGCAATCAGCCCCAGCATTTT. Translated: CASSRDVESNQPQHF.

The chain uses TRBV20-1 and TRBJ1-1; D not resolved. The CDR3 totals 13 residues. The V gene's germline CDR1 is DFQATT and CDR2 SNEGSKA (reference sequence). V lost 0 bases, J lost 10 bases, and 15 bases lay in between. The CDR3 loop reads CSARDQVGPGAFF. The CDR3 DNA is TGCAGTGCTAGAGATCAGGTGGGCCCTGGAGCTTTCTTT.

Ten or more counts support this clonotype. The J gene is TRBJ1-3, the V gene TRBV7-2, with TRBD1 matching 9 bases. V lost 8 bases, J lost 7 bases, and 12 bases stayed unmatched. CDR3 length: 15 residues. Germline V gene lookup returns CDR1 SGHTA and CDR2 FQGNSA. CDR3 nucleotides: TGTGCCAGCGGCCGTACCGGGACAGGGCCCAACACCATATATTTT. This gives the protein CASGRTGTGPNTIYF. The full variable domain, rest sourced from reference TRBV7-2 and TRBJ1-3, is GAGVSQSPSNKVTEKGKDVELRCDPISGHTALYWYRQSLGQGLEFLIYFQGNSAPDKSGLPSDRFSAERTGGSVSTLTIQRTQQEDSAVYLCASGRTGTGPNTIYFGEGSWLTVV.

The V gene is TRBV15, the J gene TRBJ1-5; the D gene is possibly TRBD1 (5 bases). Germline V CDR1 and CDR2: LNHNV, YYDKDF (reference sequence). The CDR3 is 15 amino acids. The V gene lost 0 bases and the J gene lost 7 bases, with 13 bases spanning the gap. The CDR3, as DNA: TGTGCCACCAGCAGAGATGGGGCAGGGCCCCAGCCCCAGCATTTT. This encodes CATSRDGAGPQPQHF.

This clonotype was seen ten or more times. CDR3 nucleotides: TGTGCCATCAGTCAGGGAGCTACCGGTCAGCCCCAGCATTTT. Its translation is CAISQGATGQPQHF. The rearrangement links TRBV10-3 to TRBJ1-5, with D maybe TRBD1 (5 bases). V lost 5 bases to trimming and J lost 6 bases, with 14 bases between them. The germline V gene has CDR1 ENHRY and CDR2 SYGVKD. This CDR3 comprises 14 residues.

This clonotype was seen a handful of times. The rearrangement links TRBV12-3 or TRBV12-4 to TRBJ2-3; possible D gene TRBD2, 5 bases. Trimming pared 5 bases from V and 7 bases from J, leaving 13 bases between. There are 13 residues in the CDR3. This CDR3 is CASSASGVYTQYF. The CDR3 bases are TGTGCCAGCAGTGCATCCGGGGTTTATACGCAGTATTTT.

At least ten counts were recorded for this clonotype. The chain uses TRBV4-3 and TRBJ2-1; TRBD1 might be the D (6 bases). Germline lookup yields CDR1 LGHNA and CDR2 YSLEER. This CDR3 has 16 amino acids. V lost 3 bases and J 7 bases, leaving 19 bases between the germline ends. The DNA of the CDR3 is TGCGCCAGCAGCCATGAACAGGGCCCTGCCCCAAATGAGCAGTTCTTC. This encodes CASSHEQGPAPNEQFF.

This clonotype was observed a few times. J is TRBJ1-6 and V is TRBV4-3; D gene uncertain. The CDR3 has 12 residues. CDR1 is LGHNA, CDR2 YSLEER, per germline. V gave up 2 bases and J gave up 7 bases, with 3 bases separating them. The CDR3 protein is CASSQLNSPLHF. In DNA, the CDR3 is TGCGCCAGCAGCCAATTGAATTCACCCCTCCACTTT.

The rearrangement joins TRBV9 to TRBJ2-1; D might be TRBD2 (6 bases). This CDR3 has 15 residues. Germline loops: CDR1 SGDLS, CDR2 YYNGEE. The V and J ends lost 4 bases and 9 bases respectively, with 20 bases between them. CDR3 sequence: CASSTLVAGPIEQFF. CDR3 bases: TGTGCCAGCAGCACCTTGGTGGCGGGGCCAATTGAGCAGTTCTTC.

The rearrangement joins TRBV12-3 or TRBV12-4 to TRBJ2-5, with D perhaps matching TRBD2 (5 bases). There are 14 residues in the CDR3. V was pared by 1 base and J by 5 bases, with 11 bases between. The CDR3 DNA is TGTGCCAGCAGTTTAGGGGAGCTCCGGGAGACCCAGTACTTC. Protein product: CASSLGELRETQYF.